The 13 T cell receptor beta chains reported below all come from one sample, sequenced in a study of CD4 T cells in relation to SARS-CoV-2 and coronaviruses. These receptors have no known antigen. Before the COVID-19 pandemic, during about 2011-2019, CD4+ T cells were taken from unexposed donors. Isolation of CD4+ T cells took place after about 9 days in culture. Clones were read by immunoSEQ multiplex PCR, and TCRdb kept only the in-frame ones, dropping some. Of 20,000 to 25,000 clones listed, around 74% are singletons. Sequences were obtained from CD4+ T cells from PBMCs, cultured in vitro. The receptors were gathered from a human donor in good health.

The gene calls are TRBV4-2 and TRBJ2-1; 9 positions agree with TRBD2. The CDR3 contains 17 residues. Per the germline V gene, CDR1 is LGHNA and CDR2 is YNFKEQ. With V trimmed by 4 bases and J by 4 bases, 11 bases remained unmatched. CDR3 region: CASSPAVAGAGYNEQFF. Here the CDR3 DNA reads TGTGCCAGCAGCCCCGCCGTAGCGGGAGCTGGGTACAATGAGCAGTTCTTC.

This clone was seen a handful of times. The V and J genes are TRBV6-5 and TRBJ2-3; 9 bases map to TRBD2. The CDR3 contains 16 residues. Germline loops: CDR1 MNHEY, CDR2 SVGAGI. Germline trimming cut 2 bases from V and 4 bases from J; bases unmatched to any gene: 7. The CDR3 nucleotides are TGTGCCAGCAGTTACCTTAGCGGGAGTCGGGCAGATACGCAGTATTTT. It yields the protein CASSYLSGSRADTQYF.

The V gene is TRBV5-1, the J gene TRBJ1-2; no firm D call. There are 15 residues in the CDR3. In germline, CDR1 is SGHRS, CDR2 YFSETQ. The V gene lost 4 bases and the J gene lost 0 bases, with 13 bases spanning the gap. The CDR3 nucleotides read TGCGCCAGCAGCCCCTCCCCCAGTCCTAACTATGGCTACACCTTC. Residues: CASSPSPSPNYGYTF.

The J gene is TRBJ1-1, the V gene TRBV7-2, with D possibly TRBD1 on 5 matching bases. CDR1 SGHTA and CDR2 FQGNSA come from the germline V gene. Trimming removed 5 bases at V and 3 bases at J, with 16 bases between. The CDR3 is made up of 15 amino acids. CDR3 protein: CASSPSAGGYTEAFF. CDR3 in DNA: TGTGCCAGCAGCCCGAGTGCCGGGGGTTACACTGAAGCTTTCTTT.

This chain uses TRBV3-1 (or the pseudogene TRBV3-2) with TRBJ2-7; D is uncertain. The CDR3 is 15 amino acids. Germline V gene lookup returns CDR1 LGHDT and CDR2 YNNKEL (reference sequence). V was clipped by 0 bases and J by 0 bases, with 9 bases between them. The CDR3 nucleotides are TGTGCCAGCAGCCAAGACAGGCCACGCTCCTACGAGCAGTACTTC. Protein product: CASSQDRPRSYEQYF.

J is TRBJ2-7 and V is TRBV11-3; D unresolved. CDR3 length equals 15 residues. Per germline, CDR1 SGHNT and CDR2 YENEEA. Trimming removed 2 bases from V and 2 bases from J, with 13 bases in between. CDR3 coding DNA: TGTGCCAGCAGCTTATGCCGCGGCTTAACCTACGAGCAGTACTTC. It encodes CASSLCRGLTYEQYF.

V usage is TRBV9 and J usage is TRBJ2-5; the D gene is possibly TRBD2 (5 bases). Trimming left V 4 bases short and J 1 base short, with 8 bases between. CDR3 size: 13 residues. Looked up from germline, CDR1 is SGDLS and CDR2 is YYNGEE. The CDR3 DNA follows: TGTGCCAGCAGCAGTCGGGGCCAAGAGACCCAGTACTTC. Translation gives CASSSRGQETQYF.

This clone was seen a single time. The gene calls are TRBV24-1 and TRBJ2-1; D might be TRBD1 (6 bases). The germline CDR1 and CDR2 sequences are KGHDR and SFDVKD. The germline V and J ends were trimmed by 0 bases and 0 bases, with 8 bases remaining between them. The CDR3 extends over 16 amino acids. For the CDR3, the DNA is TGTGCCACCAGTGATTTGAGGGGGAGCTCCTACAATGAGCAGTTCTTC. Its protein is CATSDLRGSSYNEQFF.

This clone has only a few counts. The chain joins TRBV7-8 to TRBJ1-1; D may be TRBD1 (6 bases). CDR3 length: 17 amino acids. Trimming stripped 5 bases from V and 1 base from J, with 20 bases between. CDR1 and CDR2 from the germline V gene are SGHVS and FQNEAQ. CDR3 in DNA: TGTGCCAGCAGCCCCTTCGGGGGGGCTGGTACGAACACTGAAGCTTTCTTT. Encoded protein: CASSPFGGAGTNTEAFF.

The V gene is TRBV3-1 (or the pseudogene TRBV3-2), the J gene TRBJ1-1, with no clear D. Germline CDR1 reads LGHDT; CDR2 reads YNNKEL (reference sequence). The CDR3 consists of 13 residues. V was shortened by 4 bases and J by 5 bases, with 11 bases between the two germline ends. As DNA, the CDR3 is TGTGCCAGCAGCCGCTCGGGAGAAACTGAAGCTTTCTTT. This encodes CASSRSGETEAFF.

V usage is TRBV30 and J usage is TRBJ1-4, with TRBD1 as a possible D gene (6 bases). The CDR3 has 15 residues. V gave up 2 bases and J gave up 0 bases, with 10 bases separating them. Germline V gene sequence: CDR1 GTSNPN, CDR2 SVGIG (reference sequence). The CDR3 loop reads CAWSKGDSTNEKLFF. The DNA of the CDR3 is TGTGCCTGGAGTAAGGGGGACTCAACTAATGAAAAACTGTTTTTT. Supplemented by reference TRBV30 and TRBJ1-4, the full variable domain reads SQTIHQWPATLVQPVGSPLSLECTVEGTSNPNLYWYRQAAGRGLQLLFYSVGIGQISSEVPQNLSASRPQDRQFILSSKKLLLSDSGFYLCAWSKGDSTNEKLFFGSGTQLSVL.

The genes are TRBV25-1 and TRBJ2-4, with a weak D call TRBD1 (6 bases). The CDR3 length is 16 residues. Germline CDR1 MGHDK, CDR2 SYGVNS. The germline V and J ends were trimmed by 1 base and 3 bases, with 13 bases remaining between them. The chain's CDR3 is CASSESGTPYKNIQYF. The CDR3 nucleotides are TGTGCCAGCAGTGAATCCGGGACACCATACAAAAACATTCAGTACTTC.

Here the CDR3 DNA reads TGTGCCAGCAGCCTAGAGGGAGAGACCCAGTACTTC. This translates into CASSLEGETQYF. The chain recombines TRBV9 with TRBJ2-5, with D possibly matching TRBD2 (5 bases). Trimming took 4 bases from V and 4 from J, leaving 8 bases between them. CDR3 size: 12 residues. Per the germline V gene, CDR1 is SGDLS and CDR2 is YYNGEE.